Each of the 3 T cell receptor beta chains below was sequenced from the same sample in a study of regulatory T cells in long-lasting Graves disease. Time point denoted: newly diagnosed GD, antithyroid drugs for less than 3 months. The TCR library was prepared using RNA isolated from PBMCs. With iRepertoire HTBI primers and Arm-PCR of CDR3 regions, TCR beta libraries were built. In TCRdb, the multiplex PCR reads were re-called with MiXCR into one record per CDR3 protein. The sample has a few hundred thousand distinct CDR3 sequences; 16% are singletons. This sample also appeared in a second study, on T cells in Graves' hyperthyroidism and ophthalmopathy.

Sequenced here: peripheral blood mononuclear cells (PBMCs), sampled at new diagnosis, from a patient treated with antithyroid drugs. The receptors stem from a man aged 35 to 55 with Graves disease.

The V and J genes are TRBV18 and TRBJ1-6; D gene uncertain. Trimming cost V 3 bases and J 3 bases, with 9 bases left between them. Germline V lookup: CDR1 KGHSH, CDR2 LQKENI. This CDR3 has 15 residues. CDR3 nucleotide sequence: TGTGCCAGCTCACCGTGGACGGACTATAATTCACCCCTCCACTTT. Protein sequence: CASSPWTDYNSPLHF.

This clonotype was counted ten times or more. CDR3 region: CSARDPVWRPQDRSNQPQHF. For the CDR3, the DNA is TGCAGTGCTAGAGATCCTGTTTGGCGGCCTCAAGATCGCAGCAATCAGCCCCAGCATTTT. The rearrangement uses TRBV20-1 and TRBJ1-5; D is undetermined. V lost 0 bases and J lost 1, with 25 bases in between. In germline, CDR1 is DFQATT, CDR2 SNEGSKA (reference sequence). The CDR3 is 20 amino acids.

V usage is TRBV6-2 or TRBV6-3 and J usage is TRBJ1-5, with 7 bases that match TRBD1. The germline gives CDR1 MNHEY, CDR2 SVGEGT. V lost 5 bases to trimming and J lost 0 bases; unmatched junction nucleotides: 4. The CDR3 is 15 amino acids. CDR3 in amino acids: CASSPTGISNQPQHF. In DNA, the CDR3 is TGTGCCAGCAGTCCGACAGGGATTAGCAATCAGCCCCAGCATTTT.